This T cell receptor (beta chain) comes out of a study of regulatory T cells in long-lasting Graves disease (dated by TCRdb to the early 2020s). In terms of the full investigation: Newly diagnosed Graves' disease patients had taken antithyroid drugs for less than 3 months. Patients with persistent Graves' disease were compared with patients with newly diagnosed Graves' disease using TCR sequencing and RNA sequencing of peripheral blood. The study took place in China and was registered as a clinical trial. TCR sequencing covered about 13 persistent and around 20 newly diagnosed Graves' disease patients, around 33 samples in total.

Broader findings and caveats from the paper: As a limitation, the authors acknowledged that the small sample size may reduce accuracy. TRBV28, TRBJ1-2 and TRBJ2-5 were preferentially used in persistent disease, while TRBV20-1 and TRBJ2-1 were favored in newly diagnosed disease. More public clonotypes were shared among persistent patients (around 3,000) than among newly diagnosed patients (roughly 1,000). Lower TCR Shannon entropy and fewer highly expanded clones were observed in persistent Graves' disease patients than in newly diagnosed patients, which suggested clonal expansion. Sequencing and analysis were limited to the TCR beta chain. Because the primary lesion, thyroid tissue, could not be accessed, the study looked at peripheral blood alone.

The time point label on this specimen signifies: newly diagnosed GD, antithyroid drugs for less than 3 months. For both TCR sequencing and RNA sequencing, RNA was extracted from PBMCs in TRIzol. The diagnosis of Graves' disease was made according to American Thyroid Association guidelines. The patients came from an endocrinology department in Xi'an, China. Each patient gave about 8.1 milliliters of peripheral blood, collected in an EDTA anticoagulant tube. Ficoll Paque Plus density gradient separation was used to isolate PBMCs, and no additional T cell sorting was done. An Agilent 2100 Bioanalyzer and agarose gel were used to assess RNA quality, and a NanoDrop 2000 was used to measure RNA concentration. Looking up the germline V gene yields CDR1 SNHLY and CDR2 FYNNEI. Its CDR3 holds 15 amino acids, cysteine through phenylalanine. The kept DNA is CDR3 alone, 45 bases in frame from the first base. At the junction V is shortened by 5 bases and J by 6 bases; bases outside the gene matches: 8.

This clonotype was seen at least ten times. No cognate antigen has been identified for it. No much larger clone is present one base from it, and per-base qualities are unavailable. Library preparation was by multiplex PCR. The data were produced on an Illumina HiSeq 4000. iRepertoire HTBI primers and Arm-PCR amplification of CDR3 regions were used to construct TCR beta libraries. Before sequencing, the PCR products went through gel purification. In the paper's pipeline: Gene usage analysis of CDR3 amino acid clonotypes used the 62 TRBV and some 13 TRBJ segments found across samples. COPE and FqMerger were used to merge filtered high-quality paired reads into contigs. BLAST was used to align contigs to the IMGT TRBV, TRBD and TRBJ reference genes, and CDR3 was defined following IMGT. Any clonotype with a frequency above 0.1% was classified as a highly expanded clone. Shannon entropy was used to measure repertoire diversity, and the Gini coefficient was used to measure V-J evenness. A clonotype found in more than one individual was treated as public. In TCRdb, the public reads were trimmed at Q25 with fastp and aligned with MiXCR, with productive beta chains retained. One record per CDR3 amino acid sequence lists the most common genes and DNA. The V and J calls follow TCRdb's processing rather than the paper's. The sample contains 600,000 to 650,000 distinct CDR3 sequences, roughly 15% of them found a single time. Clones ranked in the top ten supply approximately 18% of the sample.

These same data were also listed under a study on T cells in Graves' hyperthyroidism and ophthalmopathy. As noted in the second study: Stable Graves' hyperthyroidism was defined as no progression to ophthalmopathy during 18 months of follow-up. The hyperthyroidism patients were between 18 and 65 years old and newly diagnosed, with a disease duration of less than 2 months. Any patient with an uncontrolled infection, another autoimmune disease, pregnancy or lactation was excluded. Clinical symptoms, serum thyroxine and TRAb, thyroid ultrasound, and orbital computed tomography formed the basis for the diagnoses. For the first round of RT-PCR on the TCR CDR3, the HTBI primer set was used together with the Qiagen OneStep RT-PCR kit. Most expanded thyroid clonotypes (frequency above 0.001) were also found in blood, which suggests that blood repertoires may mirror thyroid immune responses. Ophthalmopathy was separated from stable hyperthyroidism by a 13 V-J signature model, with about 86% sensitivity and 81% to 82% specificity obtained in cross-validation and 80%/75% obtained in testing. In validation, progression to ophthalmopathy was predicted by the model with approximately 67% sensitivity and approximately 78% specificity, a median of around 6.5 months before onset. TCR V-J signatures able to tell the groups apart were searched for in a discovery cohort of some 100 patients, of whom more than 40 had Graves' ophthalmopathy and around 58 had stable Graves' hyperthyroidism. Prospective prediction of ophthalmopathy was tested in an independent validation cohort consisting of roughly 20 hyperthyroidism patients and about 17 patients who later progressed to ophthalmopathy. The 85 to 100 discovery patients were randomly split 7:3 into training and test sets. In about 6 Graves' hyperthyroidism patients, the study also compared T-cell repertoires from thyroid tissue with T-cell repertoires from blood. After sampling, hyperthyroidism patients received methimazole starting at 30 mg daily, and ophthalmopathy patients received high-dose intravenous methylprednisolone. Libraries were constructed in a second round of multiplex PCR, after which size selection and purification were performed. Paired-end sequencing of the libraries was performed with 100 bp reads on an Illumina HiSeq2000. SOAPnuke was used to process the raw data, removing reads that contained adapters or uncalled bases, had a mean Phred below 15, or lacked an exact match to the constant primer or identifier. COPE v1.2.5 was used to merge the high-quality paired reads, and each unique nucleotide sequence was defined as a clonotype. MiTCR v1.1 was used to align clonotypes to the IMGT TRBV, TRBD and TRBJ reference segments. The analysis was restricted to V-J combinations with a frequency above 0.0001, which together covered over 99% of the repertoires. The TCS score was defined as F50 (clonal expansion) divided by E x V (chaos), with BLOSUM62-based TCRdist calculated between CDR3 peptides within each V-J. Welch's t-statistics and random forest reduced around 550 V-J features to 10 to 15, which were used in a naive Bayes classifier (R e1071). Sample size was not statistically predetermined, and investigators were not blinded to group allocation. TCR Vbeta CDR3 sequencing of some 140 peripheral blood samples (over 40 ophthalmopathy, approximately 80 hyperthyroidism and approximately 17 progressor patients) is reported in the paper.

Sequencing was performed on peripheral blood mononuclear cells (PBMCs), taken at new diagnosis, from a patient treated with antithyroid drugs. The chain employs TRBV2 and TRBJ1-5, with TRBD1 matching 9 junction bases. This receptor was obtained from a woman in her 30s with Graves disease. Donor details come from another sample of the same person, matched by shared clones. CDR3 loop: CASSSGTGTGQPQHF. The DNA reads as follows: TGTGCCAGCAGTTCCGGGACAGGGACGGGTCAGCCCCAGCATTTT. With the portions outside the CDR3 filled from the reference TRBV2 and TRBJ1-5 genes, the complete variable region becomes EPEVTQTPSHQVTQMGQEVILRCVPISNHLYFYWYRQILGQKVEFLVSFYNNEISEKSEIFDDQFSVERPDGSNFTLKIRSTKLEDSAMYFCASSSGTGTGQPQHFGDGTRLSIL.